This TCR beta chain was observed in a study of cytomegalovirus exposure and HLA in healthy donors. Findings and limits, study-wide: Most TCR sequences were rare, but some public TCRs occurred in many donors. First-cohort TCR clusters were later found to tend to co-occur in the 120 validation repertoires. 164 TCR beta chains were listed as cytomegalovirus-associated.

CDR3 size: 17 residues. The germline CDR1 and CDR2 sequences are SEHNR and FQNEAQ (reference sequence). J gave up 8 bases and V 1 base, and 11 bases lay outside the gene matches. Clones were sequenced by immunoSEQ multiplex PCR, and TCRdb holds only the in-frame ones, with some missing. The sample holds about 130,000 clones, 89% seen once. A remark on this clone: What it binds is unknown.

This sequence originates from a woman aged 18-30 years in good health and CMV-seronegative. This chain connects TRBV7-9 to TRBJ2-1, with TRBD2 matching 10 bases. Material for sequencing was PBMCs. The CDR3 here is CASSLVYQRGGRDEQFF. CDR3 nucleotide sequence: TGTGCCAGCAGCTTAGTCTATCAGCGGGGGGGCCGCGATGAGCAGTTCTTC.